These 26 T cell receptor beta chains share one sample of origin, sequenced in a study of blood T cell repertoires in COVID-19. Sequenced by immunoSEQ multiplex PCR; TCRdb stores in-frame clones only, minus some. Among 94,000 or so clones listed, around 80% were seen once. What was sequenced was peripheral blood. The receptor set was obtained from a man between 60 and 75 years old with acute or convalescent COVID-19.

In DNA form, the CDR3 reads TGTGCCAGTAGTGGGGCCGACTATGGCTACACCTTC. This translates into CASSGADYGYTF. The chain is built from TRBV19 and TRBJ1-2; maybe TRBD1 (5 bases). Germline V gene data show CDR1 as LNHDA and CDR2 as SQIVND (reference sequence). The CDR3 contains 12 residues. Deletions cut 5 bases from V and 3 bases from J, with 7 bases between.

The V and J genes are TRBV7-5 and TRBJ1-5; the table's D call, TRBD1, was not checked against the DNA. TRBV7-5 is annotated as a pseudogene. The CDR3 is made up of 16 amino acids. CDR3 coding DNA: TGTGCCAGAAGCTCAGAACACAGAGATAGCAATCAGCCCCAGCATTTT. Translated, it gives CARSSEHRDSNQPQHF.

This chain joins TRBV25-1 and TRBJ2-1; D might be TRBD1 (6 bases). Germline loops: CDR1 MGHDK, CDR2 SYGVNS. V was shortened by 4 bases and J by 1 base, with 11 bases between the two germline ends. The CDR3 has 15 amino acids. The CDR3 sequence is CASSVGQWSYNEQFF. The CDR3 coding sequence is TGTGCCAGCAGTGTAGGACAGTGGTCCTACAATGAGCAGTTCTTC. Looking up the rest from reference TRBV25-1 and TRBJ2-1 gives the full variable domain: EADIYQTPRYLVIGTGKKITLECSQTMGHDKMYWYQQDPGMELHLIHYSYGVNSTEKGDLSSESTVSRIRTEHFPLTLESARPSHTSQYLCASSVGQWSYNEQFFGPGTRLTVL.

The genes are TRBV4-1 and TRBJ2-3; the match to TRBD1 covers 9 bases. CDR1 and CDR2 from the germline V gene are MGHRA and YSYEKL. V dropped 6 bases and J dropped 6; count of bases not matched to a gene: 10. The CDR3 has 15 residues. The CDR3 bases are TGCGCCAGCAGTCGGACAGGGGATCTCCGCGATACGCAGTATTTT. Protein product: CASSRTGDLRDTQYF.

The chain combines TRBV11-1 with TRBJ1-2, with D uncertain. V was shortened by 5 bases and J by 6 bases, with 19 bases between the two germline ends. The V gene's germline CDR1 is SGHAT and CDR2 FQDESV (reference sequence). The CDR3 is 15 amino acids. The CDR3 spells CASSPGRGSLDGYTF. The CDR3 nucleotides are TGTGCCAGCAGCCCCGGGAGAGGCAGCTTAGATGGCTACACCTTC. Full variable domain (missing parts from reference TRBV11-1 and TRBJ1-2): EAEVAQSPRYKITEKSQAVAFWCDPISGHATLYWYRQILGQGPELLVQFQDESVVDDSQLPKDRFSAERLKGVDSTLKIQPAELGDSAMYLCASSPGRGSLDGYTFGSGTRLTVV.

This chain uses TRBV9 with TRBJ2-7; a possible D gene is TRBD1 (6 bases). This CDR3 spans 15 amino acids. Germline lookup yields CDR1 SGDLS and CDR2 YYNGEE. Deletions cut 4 bases from V and 0 bases from J, with 14 bases between. CDR3 coding DNA: TGTGCCAGCAGCCCGAGCTGGGACAACTCCTACGAGCAGTACTTC. Protein product: CASSPSWDNSYEQYF.

This sequence joins TRBV6-2 or TRBV6-3 and TRBJ2-1; TRBD1 agrees at 11 bases. Germline V gene data show CDR1 as MNHEY and CDR2 as SVGEGT. The CDR3 extends over 16 amino acids. Trimming cost V 5 bases and J 8 bases; bases outside gene matches: 11. CDR3 sequence: CASSPSRTGGRHEQFF. In DNA form, the CDR3 reads TGTGCCAGCAGTCCGTCCCGGACAGGGGGCCGACATGAGCAGTTCTTC.

This clone was seen only a few times. This rearrangement joins TRBV4-2 to TRBJ1-1, with 8 bases identical to TRBD1. The germline gives CDR1 LGHNA, CDR2 YNFKEQ. The CDR3 is 15 residues long. V was clipped by 2 bases and J by 5 bases; unmatched bases: 7. The DNA of the CDR3 is TGTGCCAGCAGCCAACGCGGACAGGGTAAAACTGAAGCTTTCTTT. Translation: CASSQRGQGKTEAFF.

CDR3 coding DNA: TGCGCCAGGCATCGGACACTCAATCAGCCCCAGCATTTT. Translation: CARHRTLNQPQHF. V usage is TRBV4-3 and J usage is TRBJ1-5, with a weak D call TRBD1 (5 bases). V lost 9 bases to trimming and J lost 3 bases, with 12 bases between them. The germline gives CDR1 LGHNA, CDR2 YSLEER. The CDR3 loop spans 13 amino acids.

This clone was seen more than once but under ten times. The rearrangement links TRBV16 to TRBJ2-2; TRBD2 might be the D (5 bases). Trimming shortened V by 1 base and J by 2 bases, and 14 bases separated the two germline ends. Per germline, CDR1 KGHSY and CDR2 FQNENV. The CDR3 is made up of 17 amino acids. As DNA, the CDR3 is TGTGCCAGCAGCCAATTGGTGGGAGTAATTAACACCGGGGAGCTGTTTTTT. It encodes CASSQLVGVINTGELFF. Variable domain in full (rest from reference TRBV16 and TRBJ2-2): GEEVAQTPKHLVRGEGQKAKLYCAPIKGHSYVFWYQQVLKNEFKFLISFQNENVFDETGMPKERFSAKCLPNSPCSLEIQATKLEDSAVYFCASSQLVGVINTGELFFGEGSRLTVL.

The chain employs TRBV5-6 and TRBJ2-5; TRBD1 agrees at 7 bases. Germline V lookup: CDR1 SGHDT, CDR2 YYEEEE. V lost 1 base, J lost 5 bases, and 8 bases stayed unmatched. The CDR3 is 15 amino acids. The CDR3 bases are TGTGCCAGCAGCTTGTTGGGACAGACATGGGAGACCCAGTACTTC. Protein sequence: CASSLLGQTWETQYF.

The V and J genes are TRBV7-2 and TRBJ2-2; D might be TRBD2 (7 bases). Trimming took off 7 bases at V and 4 bases at J, with 16 bases between the two ends. Germline CDR1 and CDR2: SGHTA and FQGNSA. This CDR3 comprises 15 residues. CDR3 amino acids: CASTPRGGLTGELFF. The DNA of the CDR3 is TGTGCCAGCACCCCGAGGGGGGGCCTCACCGGGGAGCTGTTTTTT. Full variable domain (rest looked up from reference TRBV7-2 and TRBJ2-2): GAGVSQSPSNKVTEKGKDVELRCDPISGHTALYWYRQSLGQGLEFLIYFQGNSAPDKSGLPSDRFSAERTGGSVSTLTIQRTQQEDSAVYLCASTPRGGLTGELFFGEGSRLTVL.

A single count supports this clone. The rearrangement links TRBV6-1 to TRBJ2-7, with a weak D call TRBD1 (5 bases). Germline V gives CDR1 MNHNS, CDR2 SASEGT. Trimming took 2 bases from V and 4 from J, leaving 15 bases between them. The CDR3 totals 15 residues. The chain's CDR3 is CASSEPSDGAYEQYV. CDR3 bases: TGTGCCAGCAGTGAACCAAGTGATGGGGCATACGAGCAGTACGTC.

The rearrangement uses TRBV5-1 and TRBJ1-1; D possibly corresponds to TRBD1 (6 bases). Germline CDR1 is SGHRS and CDR2 is YFSETQ. With 5 bases removed from V and 0 bases from J, the gap between germline ends came to 14 bases. CDR3 size: 15 residues. In nucleotides, the CDR3 is TGCGCCAGCAGTCGGAGGCCAGGGGTGAACACTGAAGCTTTCTTT. This sequence encodes CASSRRPGVNTEAFF.

This chain joins TRBV29-1 and TRBJ1-1; D is perhaps TRBD1 (5 bases). CDR1 SQVTM and CDR2 ANQGSEA come from the germline V gene. CDR3 length: 11 residues. The ends were cut back, 3 bases at V and 10 bases at J, with 12 bases in the middle. DNA of the CDR3: TGCAGCGTTGAGGCGGGGCGCGCAGCTTTCTTT. Amino acids: CSVEAGRAAFF.

This clone was detected only a few times. The chain combines TRBV2 with TRBJ1-6; TRBD1 matches 8 bases. This CDR3 region has 13 residues. Germline V gene data show CDR1 as SNHLY and CDR2 as FYNNEI. Trimming at V came to 7 bases and at J to 8 bases, leaving 4 bases not matched to a gene. The chain's CDR3 is CASKDREDSPLHF. The CDR3 DNA reads as TGTGCCAGCAAGGACAGGGAGGATTCACCCCTCCACTTT.

The genes are TRBV28 and TRBJ1-2; D unresolved. Trimming left V 6 bases short and J 8 bases short, with 16 bases between. CDR3 length: 13 residues. Germline loops: CDR1 MDHEN, CDR2 SYDVKM. DNA of the CDR3: TGTGCCAGCAGGCCTGATGAGGTTCGAGGCTACACCTTC. This codes for CASRPDEVRGYTF.

CDR3 in amino acids: CASRYDRVEQPQHF. The DNA for the CDR3 is TGTGCCAGCAGGTACGACAGGGTGGAACAGCCCCAGCATTTT. The rearrangement links TRBV6-5 to TRBJ1-5; 7 bases are shared with TRBD1. This CDR3 has 14 amino acids. V lost 6 bases and J lost 7; bases outside the gene matches: 9. The germline V gene has CDR1 MNHEY and CDR2 SVGAGI.

The rearrangement joins TRBV9 to TRBJ2-2; 10 bases fit TRBD1. J was trimmed by 4 bases and V by 0 bases; bases with no gene match: 3. Germline V gives CDR1 SGDLS, CDR2 YYNGEE. The CDR3 sequence is 16 residues long. The CDR3 region is CASSVGQGAATGELFF. The CDR3 DNA is TGTGCCAGCAGCGTAGGACAGGGGGCCGCCACCGGGGAGCTGTTTTTT.

This rearrangement joins TRBV5-4 to TRBJ2-3; possible D gene TRBD2, 6 bases. V was pared by 2 bases and J by 2 bases, with 15 bases between. The CDR3 runs to 16 residues. CDR1 and CDR2 from the germline V gene are SGHNT and YYREEE (reference sequence). Written as DNA, the CDR3 is TGTGCCAGCAGCTTTACCCCCCGGGAGTCCACAGATACGCAGTATTTT. As protein: CASSFTPRESTDTQYF. The full variable domain, rest sourced from reference TRBV5-4 and TRBJ2-3, is ETGVTQSPTHLIKTRGQQVTLRCSSQSGHNTVSWYQQALGQGPQFIFQYYREEENGRGNFPPRFSGLQFPNYSSELNVNALELDDSALYLCASSFTPRESTDTQYFGPGTRLTVL.

In its sample, this clone was seen once. The genes are TRBV5-1 and TRBJ1-4, with 11 positions matching TRBD1. The CDR3 spans 17 residues. V gave up 3 bases and J gave up 2 bases; unmatched junction bases: 6. From germline, CDR1 is SGHRS and CDR2 YFSETQ. CDR3 amino acids: CASSSGQGVRTNEKLFF. CDR3 sequence (DNA): TGCGCCAGCAGCTCGGGACAGGGGGTTAGGACTAATGAAAAACTGTTTTTT.

The chain recombines TRBV11-1 with TRBJ2-1; 7 bases are shared with TRBD1. With 5 bases clipped from V and 4 bases from J, the junction kept 8 bases outside the gene matches. This CDR3 has 15 amino acids. The germline gives CDR1 SGHAT, CDR2 FQDESV (reference sequence). The CDR3 DNA reads as TGTGCCAGCAGCACTCGACAGGGAGCGTACAATGAGCAGTTCTTC. This codes for CASSTRQGAYNEQFF.

The chain recombines TRBV7-6 with TRBJ2-1; maybe TRBD2 (5 bases). Germline lookup yields CDR1 SGHVS and CDR2 FNYEAQ. The CDR3 sequence is 15 residues long. V dropped 0 bases and J dropped 8 bases, with 14 bases sitting between them. The CDR3 coding sequence is TGTGCCAGCAGCTTAGCGCGAAGCGGCCGCGATGAGCAGTTCTTC. Translation gives CASSLARSGRDEQFF.

The gene calls are TRBV19 and TRBJ2-7; 8 nucleotides agree with TRBD1. Germline V gene data show CDR1 as LNHDA and CDR2 as SQIVND (reference sequence). This CDR3 has 13 amino acids. Here the CDR3 DNA reads TGTGCGGCAGGGGGCCATTCTAGGGACGAGCAGTACTTC. Its translation is CAAGGHSRDEQYF.

V and J are TRBV10-3 and TRBJ2-5; weak D call: TRBD2 (6 bases). Germline loops: CDR1 ENHRY, CDR2 SYGVKD. Trimming stripped 2 bases from V and 4 bases from J, with 8 bases between. The CDR3 extends over 13 amino acids. CDR3 sequence: CAISEPSVETQYF. The CDR3 DNA follows: TGTGCCATCAGTGAGCCTAGCGTAGAGACCCAGTACTTC.

V gene TRBV4-2 combines with J gene TRBJ1-3; possible D gene TRBD1, 5 bases. V lost 1 base, J lost 0 bases, and 10 bases lay in between. From germline, CDR1 is LGHNA and CDR2 YNFKEQ. This CDR3 spans 16 amino acids. The CDR3 nucleotides read TGTGCCAGCAGCCAAGTTAGACAGACCTCTGGAAACACCATATATTTT. The encoded protein is CASSQVRQTSGNTIYF.